What follows are 14 T cell receptor beta chains derived from one specimen sequenced in a study of blood T cell repertoires in COVID-19. Sequencing used immunoSEQ multiplex PCR; TCRdb keeps in-frame clones, though not all of them. The table records just over 70,000 clones, about 80% of them present only once. The sequenced material came from peripheral blood. Source of these receptors: a woman aged 70-85 years with acute or convalescent COVID-19.

The chain couples TRBV9 to TRBJ1-5; 9 bases are a match to TRBD1. This CDR3 spans 14 amino acids. V lost 3 bases and J lost 4; bases outside the gene matches: 2. The germline V gene has CDR1 SGDLS and CDR2 YYNGEE. The CDR3, as DNA: TGTGCCAGCAGCGAGGGACAGGGAAATCAGCCCCAGCATTTT. Protein product: CASSEGQGNQPQHF.

The chain recombines TRBV7-3 with TRBJ2-3; 7 bases match TRBD2. The V segment lost 2 bases and the J segment 6 bases; nucleotides outside the gene matches: 5. CDR1 is SGHTA and CDR2 is FQGTGA in the germline V gene. The CDR3 spans 14 residues. The CDR3 nucleotides are TGTGCCAGCAGCTTAGAGGGTAGCGGGGATACGCAGTATTTT. As protein: CASSLEGSGDTQYF. The entire variable domain, with the rest obtained from reference TRBV7-3 and TRBJ2-3, is as follows: GAGVSQTPSNKVTEKGKYVELRCDPISGHTALYWYRQSLGQGPEFLIYFQGTGAADDSGLPNDRFFAVRPEGSVSTLKIQRTERGDSAVYLCASSLEGSGDTQYFGPGTRLTVL.

DNA for the CDR3: TGCGCCAGCAGTACAGGCGCAACCTACGAGCAGTACTTC. Its protein is CASSTGATYEQYF. The V and J genes are TRBV5-1 and TRBJ2-7; D may be TRBD1 (5 bases). Trimming removed 5 bases at V and 2 bases at J, with 11 bases between. This CDR3 contains 13 residues. Germline assignment: CDR1 SGHRS and CDR2 YFSETQ.

The chain joins TRBV5-1 to TRBJ1-1; D gene unclear. The ends were cut back, 2 bases at V and 7 bases at J, with 15 bases in the middle. Germline V gives CDR1 SGHRS, CDR2 YFSETQ. This CDR3 spans 14 amino acids. The DNA of the CDR3 is TGCGCCAGCAGCTTCATGACGGGAACTAATGAAGCTTTCTTT. It is translated as CASSFMTGTNEAFF.

The chain is built from TRBV27 and TRBJ1-5, with D perhaps matching TRBD1 (6 bases). Trimming took off 0 bases at V and 5 bases at J, with 11 bases between the two ends. Germline loops: CDR1 MNHEY, CDR2 SMNVEV (reference sequence). This CDR3 is 15 amino acids long. The CDR3 DNA is TGTGCCAGCAGTTTATCGGCAGGGGCCGATCAGCCCCAGCATTTT. Protein: CASSLSAGADQPQHF.

The gene calls are TRBV28 and TRBJ1-2, with D unresolved. The germline V gene has CDR1 MDHEN and CDR2 SYDVKM. Trimming pared 5 bases from V and 4 bases from J, leaving 11 bases between. The CDR3 is 13 amino acids. CDR3 bases: TGTGCCAGCAGTCCTTCAGTAAGCTATGGCTACACCTTC. It encodes CASSPSVSYGYTF.

This chain uses TRBV19 with TRBJ1-2, with TRBD1 as a possible D gene (5 bases). V was cut by 3 bases and J by 8 bases, with 13 bases left in between. Germline CDR1 is LNHDA and CDR2 is SQIVND (reference sequence). The CDR3 has 13 residues. This CDR3 reads CASSIERGRGYTF. For the CDR3, the DNA is TGTGCCAGTAGTATCGAAAGGGGTCGCGGCTACACCTTC.

In this sample, this clone turned up a few times. The CDR3 loop reads CASKGAGPGYTF. The CDR3 nucleotides read TGTGCCAGTAAGGGGGCAGGCCCTGGCTACACCTTC. The genes are TRBV19 and TRBJ1-2; 7 bases match TRBD1. Looked up from germline, CDR1 is LNHDA and CDR2 is SQIVND (reference sequence). The V and J ends lost 7 bases and 7 bases, in that order; junction bases with no gene match: 6. The CDR3 totals 12 residues.

V gene TRBV6-1 combines with J gene TRBJ2-4; TRBD2 aligns across 10 bases. Unmatched junction bases numbered 7, after V lost 1 base and J lost 4 bases. The CDR3 covers 17 residues. CDR1 is MNHNS, CDR2 SASEGT, per germline. The CDR3 DNA sequence: TGTGCCAGCAGTGAAGGGGGAGCGGGGGGGCCGAAAAACATTCAGTACTTC. This encodes CASSEGGAGGPKNIQYF.

The V call is TRBV5-6, the J call TRBJ1-6; 7 nucleotides match TRBD1. CDR3 length: 15 amino acids. V gave up 4 bases and J gave up 9 bases; unmatched junction bases: 10. Germline CDR1 SGHDT, CDR2 YYEEEE. The CDR3 region is CASSVGQVRSSPLHF. CDR3 DNA: TGTGCCAGCAGCGTCGGACAGGTCCGGAGTTCACCCCTCCACTTT. Full variable domain (missing parts from reference TRBV5-6 and TRBJ1-6): DAGVTQSPTHLIKTRGQQVTLRCSPKSGHDTVSWYQQALGQGPQFIFQYYEEEERQRGNFPDRFSGHQFPNYSSELNVNALLLGDSALYLCASSVGQVRSSPLHFGNGTRLTVT.

The chain uses TRBV15 and TRBJ1-5; 10 bases line up with TRBD1. Germline values: CDR1 LNHNV, CDR2 YYDKDF (reference sequence). The ends lost 5 bases at V and 2 bases at J; junction bases unmatched: 15. The CDR3 is made up of 19 amino acids. CDR3 nucleotides: TGTGCCACCAGCTTAAACGTGGGACAGGGGATGTTAGGCAATCAGCCCCAGCATTTT. Translated: CATSLNVGQGMLGNQPQHF.

This chain uses TRBV5-1 with TRBJ2-3; 10 nucleotides align to TRBD1. Germline V gene data show CDR1 as SGHRS and CDR2 as YFSETQ. The CDR3 contains 15 residues. The ends lost 3 bases at V and 1 base at J; junction bases unmatched: 2. The CDR3 DNA sequence: TGCGCCAGCAGCTCCGGGACAGGGGGCACAGATACGCAGTATTTT. Protein product: CASSSGTGGTDTQYF.

The rearrangement joins TRBV6-5 to TRBJ1-2, with TRBD1 as a possible D gene (6 bases). Per germline, CDR1 MNHEY and CDR2 SVGAGI. CDR3 length: 11 residues. The V end lost 5 bases, the J end lost 8 bases, and 9 bases lay between the germline ends. CDR3 bases: TGTGCCAGCAGTCAACAGGGCGGCTACACCTTC. Its protein is CASSQQGGYTF.

V usage is TRBV6-6 and J usage is TRBJ2-5; D is perhaps TRBD2 (6 bases). This CDR3 region has 15 residues. The germline V gene encodes CDR1 MNHNY and CDR2 SVGAGI (reference sequence). Trimming removed 5 bases at V and 5 bases at J, with 18 bases between. The CDR3 sequence: CASSKSRPGGETQYF. CDR3 sequence (DNA): TGTGCCAGCAGTAAAAGTCGACCAGGAGGGGAGACCCAGTACTTC.